Shown below are 4 T cell receptor beta chains from a single sample sequenced in a study of blood T cell repertoires in COVID-19 (TCRdb year 2020). Library preparation was by the immunoSEQ multiplex PCR assay. TCRdb retrieved this table from immuneACCESS and kept in-frame rearrangements only. Not all clones are present; in checked studies, unresolved V genes account for under half, and no reason is known for the remainder. This sample holds about 200,000 clones; around 85% were observed only once. The ten most abundant clones make up more than 0.7% of the sample. The sequenced material came from peripheral blood. The receptors stem from a woman aged 70 to 79 with acute or convalescent COVID-19.

The genes are TRBV10-1 and TRBJ1-1; tentatively, D is TRBD1 (5 bases). CDR1 WNHNN and CDR2 SYGVQD come from the germline V gene (reference sequence). The CDR3 length is 14 residues. V was trimmed by 5 bases and J by 4 bases, leaving 14 bases between them. The CDR3 spells CASSFSQDSTEAFF. In nucleotides, the CDR3 is TGCGCCAGCAGTTTCTCTCAAGACAGCACTGAAGCTTTCTTT.

The chain combines TRBV5-4 with TRBJ2-4, with D unclear. Per germline, CDR1 SGHNT and CDR2 YYREEE (reference sequence). This CDR3 has 15 amino acids. Deletions cut 3 bases from V and 1 base from J, with 11 bases between. In DNA form, the CDR3 reads TGTGCCAGCAGCTCCTTTGGAGAGGCCAAAAACATTCAGTACTTC. Amino acids: CASSSFGEAKNIQYF.

This chain joins TRBV21-1 and TRBJ2-1; the table's D call, TRBD2, has no DNA check behind it. TRBV21-1 is shown as a pseudogene. CDR3 length equals 13 residues. The CDR3 sequence: CASTGVLYNEQFF. The CDR3 nucleotides are TGTGCCAGCACGGGGGTACTCTACAATGAGCAGTTCTTC.

The V gene is TRBV7-2, the J gene TRBJ2-5, with D possibly matching TRBD2 (5 bases). The length of the CDR3 is 14 residues. The germline CDR1 and CDR2 sequences are SGHTA and FQGNSA. V was cut by 3 bases and J by 2 bases, with 10 bases left in between. DNA of the CDR3: TGTGCCAGCAGCTTCCTAGGAGGACAAGAGACCCAGTACTTC. It codes for CASSFLGGQETQYF. Complete variable domain (other parts from reference TRBV7-2 and TRBJ2-5): GAGVSQSPSNKVTEKGKDVELRCDPISGHTALYWYRQSLGQGLEFLIYFQGNSAPDKSGLPSDRFSAERTGGSVSTLTIQRTQQEDSAVYLCASSFLGGQETQYFGPGTRLLVL.